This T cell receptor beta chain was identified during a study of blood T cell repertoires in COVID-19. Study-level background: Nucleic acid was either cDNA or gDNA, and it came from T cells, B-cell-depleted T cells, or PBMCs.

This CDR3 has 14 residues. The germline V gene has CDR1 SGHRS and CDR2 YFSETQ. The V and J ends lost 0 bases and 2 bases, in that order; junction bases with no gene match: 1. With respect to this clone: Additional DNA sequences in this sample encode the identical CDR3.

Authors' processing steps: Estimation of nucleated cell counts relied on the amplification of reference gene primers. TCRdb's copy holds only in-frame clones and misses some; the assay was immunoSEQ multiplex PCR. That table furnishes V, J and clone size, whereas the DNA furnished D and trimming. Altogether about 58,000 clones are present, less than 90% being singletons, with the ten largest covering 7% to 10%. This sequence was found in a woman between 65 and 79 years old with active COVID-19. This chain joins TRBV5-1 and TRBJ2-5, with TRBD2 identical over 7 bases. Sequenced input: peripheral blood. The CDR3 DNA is TGCGCCAGCAGCTTGGTCGGGGGGCAAGAGACCCAGTACTTC. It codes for CASSLVGGQETQYF.